This T cell receptor (beta chain) emerged from a study of cytomegalovirus exposure and HLA in healthy donors. Findings and limits, study-wide: A later analysis appeared to link common viral pathogens to several of the most significant clusters. Sequencing likely generated an artifact that appeared as a cluster of highly shared sequence variants. The study carried out a later analysis of TCR beta sequences. It associated roughly 17,000 of them with specific HLA alleles at a false discovery rate of 0.05.

As for this clone: What it recognizes is unknown.

Deletions cut 2 bases from V and 3 bases from J, with 14 bases between. The CDR3 consists of 15 residues. CDR1 and CDR2 (germline): SGHNT, YYREEE (reference sequence). PCR was performed using 60 Vbeta and 13 Jbeta primers. Sequenced by immunoSEQ multiplex PCR; TCRdb stores in-frame clones only, minus some. The profile shows around 90,000 clones, approximately 69% of them singletons. Sequenced input: PBMCs. The V call is TRBV5-4, the J call TRBJ1-2, with TRBD1 as a possible D gene (6 bases). The receptor comes from a boy aged 10-17 years in good health and CMV-seropositive. The CDR3 DNA reads TGTGCCAGCAGCTTCATGACCGGGACATACTATGGCTACACCTTC. Translating gives CASSFMTGTYYGYTF.